This TCR beta chain emerged from a study of control samples from healthy donors and cancer patients (dated by TCRdb to 2020 to 2021). With regard to this clone: Its antigen target is currently unknown. Within one base of it there is no much larger clone, and no base qualities were kept.

Libraries were made using the immunoSEQ multiplex PCR assay. The table comes from immuneACCESS by way of TCRdb, which keeps in-frame sequences with V and J called. Part of the clones is missing from these tables; in studies checked, under half for an unresolved V gene and the rest for unknown reasons. Across this sample there are 100,000 or so clones, with more than 85% seen only once. The leading ten clones occupy 0.92% of the sample. The CDR3 goes from the cysteine to the phenylalanine over 15 residues. The read is trimmed to its CDR3 DNA, 45 bases read in frame from base 1. CDR1 is given as MNHNS and CDR2 as SASEGT, both from the germline V gene. V is pared back by 3 bases and J by 1 base, with 7 bases lying between the germline termini.

The TCR sequence derives from a woman in her 30s in good health. Sequencing was carried out using blood. This chain joins TRBV6-1 to TRBJ2-6; a tentative D call is TRBD1 (5 bases match). The CDR3 sequence is CASSDRESGANVLTF. The nucleotide sequence reads TGTGCCAGCAGTGACAGGGAATCTGGGGCCAACGTCCTGACTTTC.